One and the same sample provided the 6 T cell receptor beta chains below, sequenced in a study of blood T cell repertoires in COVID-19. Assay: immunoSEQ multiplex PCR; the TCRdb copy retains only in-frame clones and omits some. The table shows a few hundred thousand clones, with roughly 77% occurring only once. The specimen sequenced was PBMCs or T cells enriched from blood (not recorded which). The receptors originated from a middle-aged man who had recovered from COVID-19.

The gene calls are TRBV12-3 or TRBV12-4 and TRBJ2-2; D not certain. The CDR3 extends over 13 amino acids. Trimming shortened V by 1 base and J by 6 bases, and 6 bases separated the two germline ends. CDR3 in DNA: TGTGCCAGCAGTTTAGTCCCGGCCGGGGAGCTGTTTTTT. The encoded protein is CASSLVPAGELFF.

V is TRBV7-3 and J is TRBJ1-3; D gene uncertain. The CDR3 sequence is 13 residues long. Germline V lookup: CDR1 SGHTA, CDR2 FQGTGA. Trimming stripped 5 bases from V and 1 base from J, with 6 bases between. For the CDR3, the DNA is TGTGCCAGCAGCCCCGAGTCTGGAAACACCATATATTTT. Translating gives CASSPESGNTIYF. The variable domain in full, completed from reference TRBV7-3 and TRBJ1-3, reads GAGVSQTPSNKVTEKGKYVELRCDPISGHTALYWYRQSLGQGPEFLIYFQGTGAADDSGLPNDRFFAVRPEGSVSTLKIQRTERGDSAVYLCASSPESGNTIYFGEGSWLTVV.

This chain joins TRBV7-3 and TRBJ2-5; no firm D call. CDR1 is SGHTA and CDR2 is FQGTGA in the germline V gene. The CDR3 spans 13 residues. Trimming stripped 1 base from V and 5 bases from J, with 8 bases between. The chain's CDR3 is CASSLSKQETQYF. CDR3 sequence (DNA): TGTGCCAGCAGCTTAAGTAAACAGGAGACCCAGTACTTC.

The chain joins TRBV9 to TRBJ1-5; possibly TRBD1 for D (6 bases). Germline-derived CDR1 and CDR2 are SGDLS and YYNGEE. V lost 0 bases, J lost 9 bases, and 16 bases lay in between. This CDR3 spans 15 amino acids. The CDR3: CASSVERQVRGPQHF. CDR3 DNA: TGTGCCAGCAGCGTAGAACGACAGGTCCGAGGGCCCCAGCATTTT.

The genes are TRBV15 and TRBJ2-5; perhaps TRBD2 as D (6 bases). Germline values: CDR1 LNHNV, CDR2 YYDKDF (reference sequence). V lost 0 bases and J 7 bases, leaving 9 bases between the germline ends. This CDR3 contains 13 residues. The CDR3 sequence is CATSRDRGRTQYF. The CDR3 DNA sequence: TGTGCCACCAGCAGAGATCGGGGGAGGACCCAGTACTTC.

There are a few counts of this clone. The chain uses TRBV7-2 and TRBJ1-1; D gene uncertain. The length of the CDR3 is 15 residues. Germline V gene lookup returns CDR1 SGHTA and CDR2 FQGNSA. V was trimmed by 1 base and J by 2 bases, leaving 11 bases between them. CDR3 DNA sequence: TGTGCCAGCAGCTTAGGATCGACACTTAACACTGAAGCTTTCTTT. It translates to CASSLGSTLNTEAFF.